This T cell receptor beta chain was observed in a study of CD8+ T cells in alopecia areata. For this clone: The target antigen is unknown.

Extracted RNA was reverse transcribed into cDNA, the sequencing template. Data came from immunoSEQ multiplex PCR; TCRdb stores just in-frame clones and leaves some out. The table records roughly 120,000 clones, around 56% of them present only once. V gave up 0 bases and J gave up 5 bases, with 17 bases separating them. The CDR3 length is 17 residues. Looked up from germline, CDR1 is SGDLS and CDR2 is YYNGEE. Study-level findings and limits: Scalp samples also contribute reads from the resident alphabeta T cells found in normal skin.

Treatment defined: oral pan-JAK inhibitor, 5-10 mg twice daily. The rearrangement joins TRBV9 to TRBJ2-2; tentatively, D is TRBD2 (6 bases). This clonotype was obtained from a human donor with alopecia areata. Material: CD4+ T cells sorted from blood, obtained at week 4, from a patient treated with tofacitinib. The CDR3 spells CASSVGGSGGGTGELFF. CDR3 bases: TGTGCCAGCAGCGTAGGAGGTAGCGGAGGCGGGACCGGGGAGCTGTTTTTT. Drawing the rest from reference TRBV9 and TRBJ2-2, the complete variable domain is DSGVTQTPKHLITATGQRVTLRCSPRSGDLSVYWYQQSLDQGLQFLIQYYNGEERAKGNILERFSAQQFPDLHSELNLSSLELGDSALYFCASSVGGSGGGTGELFFGEGSRLTVL.